This T cell receptor (beta chain) was identified in a study of cytotoxic CD8 clonotypes in ibrutinib-treated CLL. Note on this clone: Its antigen is not identified.

With 3 bases clipped from V and 3 bases from J, the junction kept 3 bases outside the gene matches. This CDR3 has 14 amino acids. Per the germline V gene, CDR1 is LNHDA and CDR2 is SQIVND (reference sequence). The source of roughly 2 micrograms of genomic DNA for TCR beta libraries was cryopreserved PBMCs. Study-wide findings and caveats: Circulating CD8+ T-cell counts were tracked by baseline clonality, which exceeded that of age-matched healthy donors.

Sequencing was performed with immunoSEQ multiplex PCR; in TCRdb, only in-frame clones are kept and a portion is missing. The sample consists of 45,000 to 65,000 clones, around four fifths of them appearing once. The source was PBMCs, collected after 24 months of ibrutinib treatment. The V gene is TRBV19, the J gene TRBJ1-2, with 8 bases identical to TRBD1. The sequence was obtained from a human donor with chronic lymphocytic leukemia. CDR3 region: CASSITGGDYGYTF. For the CDR3, the DNA is TGTGCCAGTAGTATCACAGGGGGAGACTATGGCTACACCTTC.